This T cell receptor (beta chain) was recovered during a study of blood T cell repertoires in COVID-19. Study context: From the United States, Italy and Spain came samples of acute and convalescent COVID-19. Sample material is recorded as cDNA or gDNA derived from T cells, B-cell-depleted T cells, or PBMCs.

The study recruited people aged roughly 18 to 89 years across approximately 24 US areas. Per the authors' pipeline: Counts of nucleated cells, estimated from reference gene primer amplification, were obtained. Data came from immunoSEQ multiplex PCR; TCRdb stores just in-frame clones and leaves some out. That table gives V, J and clone size, and the DNA gave D and trimming. Of over 110,000 clones in the sample, approximately 87% are singletons; the top ten hold approximately 10%. The germline V gene has CDR1 LNHDA and CDR2 SQIVND (reference sequence). The CDR3 has 16 residues. V was clipped by 2 bases and J by 3 bases; unmatched bases: 8.

Sequences were obtained from PBMCs or T cells enriched from blood (not recorded which). This chain connects TRBV19 to TRBJ2-5, with 8 bases aligning to TRBD1. This clonotype originated in a man in his 60s who had recovered from COVID-19. The chain's CDR3 is CASSIYRGAREETQYF. DNA for the CDR3: TGTGCCAGTAGTATATACAGGGGGGCTAGAGAAGAGACCCAGTACTTC.